The subject of this entry is one T cell receptor beta chain. What it binds is not known. The data were taken from a study of shared clonotypes between healthy human individuals. Study findings and constraints: What naive subsets generally showed was a larger estimated richness than memory subsets showed.

Only in-frame clones appear in the TCRdb table, and some are missing; sequencing was by immunoSEQ multiplex PCR. The repertoire consists of over 1.5 million clones, with roughly 98% occurring once and the leading ten covering about 0.4%. Nashville, Tennessee was home to all donors, each a Caucasian adult. Input material: naive CD4+ T cells sorted from blood. Documented subset: CD45RA+ positively selected. This clonotype was sampled from a man aged 30 to 45 in good health.

CDR3 in amino acids: CASNRRTSEYNEQFF. For the CDR3, the DNA is TGTGCCAGCAACCGACGGACTAGCGAGTACAATGAGCAGTTCTTC. This rearrangement joins TRBV6-6 to TRBJ2-1; 9 positions match TRBD2. This CDR3 spans 15 amino acids. Germline assignment: CDR1 MNHNY and CDR2 SVGAGI (reference sequence). V lost 7 bases and J lost 4; bases outside the gene matches: 8.